These T cell receptor beta chains were read from a single sample in a study of blood T cells in healthy people across ages. TCRdb ran MiXCR on the 5' RACE reads and lists one entry per CDR3 protein. The data show 1,500,000 or so distinct CDR3 sequences, approximately 43% seen once. Input material: blood. The source of these receptors is a young woman in good health. Each CDR3 is given with its conserved first and last residue. D genes are given only for firm matches. Part of the rows lack a size; the others show once, few, many or a class for expanded clones.

D gene | clone size | J gene | V gene | CDR3 protein
- | few | TRBJ1-6 | TRBV4-2 | CASSQDLVVAPLHF
- | - | TRBJ1-2 | TRBV7-9 | CASSPRTEGYTF
- | few | TRBJ2-1 | TRBV13 | CASSLVLGAQRSEQFF
- | - | TRBJ2-7 | TRBV7-9 | CASSLQGLTHEQYF
- | few | TRBJ1-2 | TRBV6-5 | CASSYSQTQGFRHTF
- | - | TRBJ1-5 | TRBV6-6 | CASKRMGYSNQPQHF
- | - | TRBJ1-2 | TRBV25-1 | CASSELAGFGGYTF
- | - | TRBJ2-7 | TRBV7-9 | CASITGWPAYEQYF
- | - | TRBJ1-2 | TRBV20-1 | CSASLVNYGYTF
- | - | TRBJ2-3 | TRBV7-2 | CASTPRGGGTQYF
TRBD1 | - | TRBJ1-2 | TRBV7-3 | CASSLDRGTYDYTF
- | - | TRBJ2-1 | TRBV4-1 | CASSPSPRDNEQFF
- | few | TRBJ2-1 | TRBV15 | CATSRVGDEQFF
- | few | TRBJ1-1 | TRBV7-2 | CASSFPLNTEAFF
- | - | TRBJ2-7 | TRBV12-3/TRBV12-4 | CASSFSRVGSYEQYF
- | - | TRBJ1-4 | TRBV7-2 | CASSLVGFQGEKLFF
- | few | TRBJ2-1 | TRBV29-1 | CSVPRGGASYNEQFF
- | - | TRBJ2-5 | TRBV7-2 | CASSLVSSGPQETQYF
- | - | TRBJ1-1 | TRBV20-1 | CSARGALGEAFF
- | - | - | TRBV2 | CASSDQGKGYEQYF
TRBD2 | - | TRBJ2-7 | TRBV20-1 | CSASPNYLAGAHNEQYF
- | few | TRBJ2-3 | TRBV5-1 | CASSFTGPTDTQYF
- | once | TRBJ2-5 | TRBV4-2 | CASSQDPDQETQYF
- | - | TRBJ2-7 | TRBV27 | CASSPFGGASYEQYF
- | - | TRBJ2-5 | TRBV21-1 | CASTWWTPGKETQYF
- | - | TRBJ2-5 | TRBV7-2 | CASSSGLNPQETQYF
TRBD1 | - | TRBJ1-2 | TRBV7-6 | CASSLDDGNRGLLFYGYTF
- | - | TRBJ1-2 | TRBV2 | CASSEGARSSDYGYTF
- | - | TRBJ2-7 | TRBV29-1 | CSVGLDDSYEQYF
- | - | TRBJ2-7 | TRBV3-1 | CASSRPRSGQYF
- | - | TRBJ2-7 | TRBV6-6 | CASSPNRPAANEQYF
TRBD2 | - | TRBJ2-5 | TRBV7-6 | CASSPWTSVKTQYF
- | - | TRBJ1-2 | TRBV5-1 | CASSLERTGPGYGYTF
- | once | TRBJ2-2 | TRBV6-2/TRBV6-3 | CASSSRRNTGELFF
- | many | TRBJ1-1 | TRBV7-9 | CASSSEMNTEAFF
TRBD1 | few | TRBJ1-2 | TRBV10-3 | CAIRPDRGGYTF
- | few | TRBJ2-3 | TRBV20-1 | CSAPGTPVMFASDTQYF
- | - | TRBJ1-5 | TRBV6-5 | CASGGRGNQPQHF
- | - | - | TRBV7-2 | CASSLRDARYEQYF
- | - | TRBJ1-1 | TRBV6-5 | CASGSDSGAFF
TRBD1 | - | TRBJ1-2 | TRBV3-1 | CASSQAGTGGHYGYTF
TRBD2 | - | TRBJ2-1 | TRBV27 | CASSSSGRIILREQFF
- | - | TRBJ2-1 | TRBV28 | CATRRKGSSDEQFF
- | - | TRBJ2-1 | TRBV20-1 | CSARLGTRSYNEQFF
TRBD2 | - | TRBJ2-1 | TRBV3-1 | CASSHGLAGEYNEQFF
- | - | TRBJ1-1 | TRBV7-9 | CASRTPRDRGLNTEAFF
- | - | TRBJ2-3 | TRBV11-2 | CASSSNYSPDTQYF
TRBD1 | once | TRBJ1-1 | TRBV6-1 | CASKFTGTGGTEAFF
- | - | TRBJ2-1 | TRBV12-3/TRBV12-4 | CASSLIGIPTYNEQFF
TRBD1 | many | TRBJ2-5 | TRBV7-2 | CASSINRGKETQYF
TRBD1 | few | TRBJ2-1 | TRBV24-1 | CATSAGQGTYNEQFF
- | - | TRBJ2-3 | TRBV5-4 | CASSSRSNGADTQYF
- | - | TRBJ2-1 | TRBV10-2 | CASRHLDEQFF
- | - | TRBJ2-3 | TRBV6-5 | CASSYDRQVLSTDTQYF
TRBD2 | - | TRBJ2-1 | TRBV4-1 | CASSQDHPSGISDEQFF
- | - | TRBJ2-1 | TRBV6-2/TRBV6-3 | CASENEQFF
- | - | TRBJ1-6 | TRBV7-8 | CASSLHARLNSPLHF
- | - | TRBJ1-3 | TRBV28 | CASRSIVAGNTIYF
- | - | TRBJ1-4 | TRBV9 | CAKWVFKNEKLFF
- | - | TRBJ2-1 | TRBV7-2 | CASTSSSYNEQFF